This T cell receptor beta chain was profiled in a study of Ad26.COV2.S vaccination and SARS-CoV-2 variants. Findings of the study overall: Placebo recipients showed lower spike-specific TCR breadth than vaccinees. Non-spike TCR breadth was similar in vaccine and placebo recipients.

Germline V gene data show CDR1 as SGHNT and CDR2 as YYREEE (reference sequence). The CDR3 covers 15 residues. Trimming stripped 2 bases from V and 0 bases from J, with 9 bases between. As for treatment: around 19 received Ad26.COV2.S at low or high dose, single or two shots; 5 received placebo; per-sample allocation not given. Each sample was drawn 63 days after the first injection (of vaccine or placebo). Assay used: immunoSEQ multiplex PCR; TCRdb lists only in-frame clones, some missing. This sample has 300,000 to 400,000 clones, with roughly 86% found just once. Concerning this clone: As yet, its antigen is unknown.

The V call is TRBV5-4, the J call TRBJ2-1; the D is unclear. This sequence was found in a person aged 18-60 years who received the Ad26.COV2.S COVID-19 vaccine or a placebo. The material was peripheral blood, obtained in a trial of Ad26.COV2.S vaccine versus placebo. In DNA form, the CDR3 reads TGTGCCAGCAGCTTCCCCAGTAGCTCCTACAATGAGCAGTTCTTC. Translation: CASSFPSSSYNEQFF.